This TCR beta chain was retrieved from a study of PD-1 blockade in classical Hodgkin lymphoma. J lost 10 bases, V lost 5 bases, and 4 bases had no gene match. The CDR3 runs 13 residues. Per the germline V gene, CDR1 is SGHNT and CDR2 is YENEEA. This clone appeared a single time. Antigen specificity is unknown. Following autologous stem cell transplantation, relapse occurred in every patient, and exposure to brentuximab vedotin varied. Clones were read by immunoSEQ multiplex PCR, and TCRdb kept only the in-frame ones, dropping some. The sample contains fewer than 30,000 clones, less than 90% of which appear only once. Findings of the study overall: Newly diagnosed patients reportedly trailed healthy donors in baseline TCR diversity.

Sequencing used peripheral blood mononuclear cells (PBMCs), obtained before the second cycle of nivolumab. The receptor comes from a human donor with classical Hodgkin lymphoma. J is TRBJ1-4 and V is TRBV11-3, with TRBD1 matching 10 bases. The CDR3 loop reads CASSRDRGGKLFF. CDR3 DNA sequence: TGTGCCAGCAGCCGGGACAGGGGAGGAAAACTGTTTTTT.